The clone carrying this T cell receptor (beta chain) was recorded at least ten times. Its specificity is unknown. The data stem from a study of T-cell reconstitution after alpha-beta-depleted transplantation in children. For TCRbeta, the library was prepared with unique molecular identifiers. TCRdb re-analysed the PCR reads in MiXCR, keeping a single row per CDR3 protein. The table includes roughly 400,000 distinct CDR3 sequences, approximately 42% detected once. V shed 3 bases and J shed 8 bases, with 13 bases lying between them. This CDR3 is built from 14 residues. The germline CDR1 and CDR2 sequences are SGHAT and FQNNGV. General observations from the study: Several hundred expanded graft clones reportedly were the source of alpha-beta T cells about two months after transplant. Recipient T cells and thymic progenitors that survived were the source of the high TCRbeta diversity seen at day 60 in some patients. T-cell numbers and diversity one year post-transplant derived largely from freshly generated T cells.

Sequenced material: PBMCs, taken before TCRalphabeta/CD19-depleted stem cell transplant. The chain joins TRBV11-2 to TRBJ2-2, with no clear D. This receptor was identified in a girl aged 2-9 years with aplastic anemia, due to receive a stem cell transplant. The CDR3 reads CASSFFRGVGELFF. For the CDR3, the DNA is TGTGCCAGCAGCTTTTTCCGTGGTGTTGGGGAGCTGTTTTTT.